The sequence of this TCR beta chain was determined in a study of T cell responses to AZD1222 COVID-19 vaccine. Method: immunoSEQ multiplex PCR; TCRdb's copy keeps in-frame clones and lacks some. The sample consists of about 150,000 clones, just over 90% of them appearing once. V was cut by 6 bases and J by 7 bases, with 9 bases left in between. Germline V gene data show CDR1 as SEHNR and CDR2 as FQNEAQ (reference sequence). The CDR3 runs 11 residues. A few counts support this clone. The rearrangement links TRBV7-9 to TRBJ1-2, with D hard to call. The sequences come from peripheral blood, collected on day 0 of MenACWY control vaccination. The sequence was obtained from an adult in good health. This CDR3 is CASSYDGGYTF. As DNA, the CDR3 is TGTGCCAGCAGTTACGACGGTGGCTACACCTTC. The whole variable domain, remainder taken from reference TRBV7-9 and TRBJ1-2, is DTGVSQNPRHKITKRGQNVTFRCDPISEHNRLYWYRQTLGQGPEFLTYFQNEAQLEKSRLLSDRFSAERPKGSFSTLEIQRTEQGDSAMYLCASSYDGGYTFGSGTRLTVV.